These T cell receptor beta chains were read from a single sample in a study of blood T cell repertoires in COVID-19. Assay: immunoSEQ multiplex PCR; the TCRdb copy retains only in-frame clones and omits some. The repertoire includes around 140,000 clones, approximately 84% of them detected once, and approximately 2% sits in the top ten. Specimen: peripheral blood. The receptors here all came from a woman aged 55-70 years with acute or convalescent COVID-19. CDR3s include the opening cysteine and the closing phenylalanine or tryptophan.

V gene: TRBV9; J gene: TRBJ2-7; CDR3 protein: CASSVGRGSSYEQYF
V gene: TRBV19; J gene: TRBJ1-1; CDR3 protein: CASSPEGIRGTRPDTEAFF
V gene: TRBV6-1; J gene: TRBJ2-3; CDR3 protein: CASSEARLRTDTQYF
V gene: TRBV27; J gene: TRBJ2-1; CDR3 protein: CASGAGPYNEQFF
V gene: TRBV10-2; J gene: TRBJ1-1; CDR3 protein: CASRIQGGNTEAFF
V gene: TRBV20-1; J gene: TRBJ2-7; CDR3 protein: CSASPQTGSYEQYF
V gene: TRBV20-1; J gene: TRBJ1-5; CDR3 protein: CSASFILRTGNQPQHF
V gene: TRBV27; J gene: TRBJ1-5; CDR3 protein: CASSSDRTSGQPQHF
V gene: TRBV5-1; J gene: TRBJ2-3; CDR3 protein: CASSSLARDTQYF
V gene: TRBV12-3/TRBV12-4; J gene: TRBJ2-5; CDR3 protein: CASSLGLEETQYF
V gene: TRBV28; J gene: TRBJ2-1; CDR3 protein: CASRTPSGLNEQFF
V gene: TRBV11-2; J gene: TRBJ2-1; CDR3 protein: CASSLVRTSGSGEQFF
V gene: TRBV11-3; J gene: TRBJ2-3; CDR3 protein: CASSIASTDTQYF
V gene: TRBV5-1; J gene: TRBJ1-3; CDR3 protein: CASSSRDGGNTIYF
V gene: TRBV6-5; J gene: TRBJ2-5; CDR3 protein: CASMQGRETQYF
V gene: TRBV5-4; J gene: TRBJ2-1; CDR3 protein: CASSAAGPYNEQFF
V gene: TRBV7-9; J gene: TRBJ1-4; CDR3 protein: CASSPVAIPNEKLFF
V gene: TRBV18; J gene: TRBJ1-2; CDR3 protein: CASSPAEGAFGYTF
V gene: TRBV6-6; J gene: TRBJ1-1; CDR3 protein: CASSSAGGTEAFF
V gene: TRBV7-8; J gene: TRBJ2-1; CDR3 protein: CASSWAGVQWDEQFF
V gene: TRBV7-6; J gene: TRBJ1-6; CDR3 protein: CASSLTPPTGGLSSPLHF
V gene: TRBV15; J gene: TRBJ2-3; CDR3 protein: CATSRTRGGAPTDTQYF
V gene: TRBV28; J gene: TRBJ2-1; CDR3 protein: CASSALYNEQFF
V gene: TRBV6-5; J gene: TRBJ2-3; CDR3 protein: CASSPRTDTQYF
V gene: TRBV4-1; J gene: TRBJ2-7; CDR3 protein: CASSLIGLSYEQYF
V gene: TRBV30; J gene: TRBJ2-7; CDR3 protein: CAWSRGQGVTYEQYF
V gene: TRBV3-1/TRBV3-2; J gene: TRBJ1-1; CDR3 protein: CASSQGVLLNTEAFF
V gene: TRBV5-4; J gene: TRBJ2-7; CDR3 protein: CASSQSHRLAGGEDEQYF
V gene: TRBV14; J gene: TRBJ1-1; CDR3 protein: CASSPLGTDYNTEAFF
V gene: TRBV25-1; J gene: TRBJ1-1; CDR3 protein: CASSAGQGFVNTEAFF
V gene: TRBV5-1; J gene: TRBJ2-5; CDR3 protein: CASSPGGRGYPQETQYF
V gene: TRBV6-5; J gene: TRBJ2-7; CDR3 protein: CASSQIRDTRYEQYF
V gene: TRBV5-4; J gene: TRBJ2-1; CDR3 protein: CASSWPRQNYNEQFF
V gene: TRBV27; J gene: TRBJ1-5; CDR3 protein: CASSPREGYQPQHF
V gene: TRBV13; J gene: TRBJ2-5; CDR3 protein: CASSSRGTGEETQYF
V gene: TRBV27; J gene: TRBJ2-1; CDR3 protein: CASSLLASGSGDEQFF
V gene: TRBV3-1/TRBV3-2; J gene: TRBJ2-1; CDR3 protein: CASSPLAGGPLREQFF
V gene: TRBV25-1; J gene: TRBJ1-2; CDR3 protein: CASSSGVYGYTF
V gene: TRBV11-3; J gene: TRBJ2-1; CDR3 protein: CASSPGTGNYNEQFF
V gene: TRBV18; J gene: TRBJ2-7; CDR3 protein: CASSPPGLAGGPFSSYEQYF
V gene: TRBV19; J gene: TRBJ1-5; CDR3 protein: CASSSGTVNQPQHF
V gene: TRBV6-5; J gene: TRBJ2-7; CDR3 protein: CASSYLDRVEQYF
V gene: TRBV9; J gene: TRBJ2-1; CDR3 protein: CASSVAGAEYNEQFF
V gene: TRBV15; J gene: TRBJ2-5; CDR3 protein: CATNRGQETQYF
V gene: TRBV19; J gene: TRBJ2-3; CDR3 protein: CASSTGASSTDTQYF
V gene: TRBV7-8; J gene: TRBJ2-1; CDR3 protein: CASSTRGGDSYNEQFF
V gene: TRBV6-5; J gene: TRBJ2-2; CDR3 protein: CASSYNFGGTGELFF